Given below is one T cell receptor beta chain in context. Original processing methods: Amplification with reference gene primers provided the estimates of nucleated cell counts. The data were produced by immunoSEQ multiplex PCR, yet TCRdb's version contains in-frame clones alone and is incomplete. V, J and clone size were drawn from that table, and D and trimming were deduced from the DNA. This sample has tens of thousands of clones, with 80% to 90% found just once. This entry comes from a study of blood T cell repertoires in COVID-19. Turning to the study itself: Researchers got acute and convalescent COVID-19 samples from the United States, Italy and Spain. T cells, B-cell-depleted T cells, or PBMCs provided the cDNA or gDNA that served as material.

V lost 1 base to trimming and J lost 6 bases; unmatched junction nucleotides: 16. The CDR3 is made up of 19 amino acids. Germline V gives CDR1 LGHNT, CDR2 FRNRAP. The chain has TRBV12-5 and TRBJ2-1, with TRBD1 matching 9 bases. The sample consisted of peripheral blood. This sequence was found in a middle-aged man with acute or convalescent COVID-19. The CDR3 loop reads CASGLAIGTGRSALNEQFF. CDR3 in DNA: TGTGCTAGTGGTTTGGCGATCGGGACAGGGCGGAGTGCCCTCAATGAGCAGTTCTTC.